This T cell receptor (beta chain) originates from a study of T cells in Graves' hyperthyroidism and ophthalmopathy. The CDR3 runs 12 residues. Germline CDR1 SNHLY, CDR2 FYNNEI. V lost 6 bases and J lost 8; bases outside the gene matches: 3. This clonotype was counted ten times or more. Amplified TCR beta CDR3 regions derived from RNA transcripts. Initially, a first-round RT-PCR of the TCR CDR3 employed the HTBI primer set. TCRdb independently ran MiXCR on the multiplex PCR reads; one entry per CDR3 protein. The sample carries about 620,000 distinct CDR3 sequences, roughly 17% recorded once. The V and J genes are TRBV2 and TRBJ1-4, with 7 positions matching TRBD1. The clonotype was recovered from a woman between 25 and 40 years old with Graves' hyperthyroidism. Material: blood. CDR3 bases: TGTGCCAGCAGGGACAGGAACGAAAAACTGTTTTTT. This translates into CASRDRNEKLFF.